This paragraph reports one T cell receptor (beta chain). This entry comes from a study of PD-L1 blockade in urothelial cancer. Background on the study: Typically, measured as a median, blood samples had approximately 130,000 T cells.

The table came from immunoSEQ multiplex PCR; TCRdb's copy has only in-frame clones and leaves some out. Of approximately 86,000 clones listed, 85% were seen once; the top ten hold about 6.9%. Time point noted: pretreatment peripheral blood. Trimming removed 5 bases from V and 3 bases from J; junction bases left unmatched: 11. Germline assignment: CDR1 SGHAT and CDR2 FQNNGV. This CDR3 spans 17 amino acids. This clonotype originated in a man aged 40-49 years with urothelial cancer. The chain is built from TRBV11-2 and TRBJ2-3, with 10 positions matching TRBD2. This specimen was PBMCs, taken around atezolizumab (anti-PD-L1) treatment. The CDR3 nucleotides are TGTGCCAGCAGCCTCCTCCCTAGCGGGAGTAGTACAGATACGCAGTATTTT. Protein sequence: CASSLLPSGSSTDTQYF.